This TCR beta chain originates from a study of blood T cell repertoires in COVID-19. Some clones are missing from TCRdb's copy, which holds only in-frame ones; the method was immunoSEQ multiplex PCR. The table shows 250,000 to 350,000 clones, with 86% occurring only once. V was clipped by 2 bases and J by 0 bases, with 14 bases between them. CDR1 and CDR2 from the germline V gene are GTSNPN and SVGIG (reference sequence). CDR3 size: 15 residues. In regard to this clone: Because it lacks the conserved phenylalanine or tryptophan at the end, this CDR3 is likely a read error.

Sequencing was carried out using peripheral blood. The chain is built from TRBV30 and TRBJ2-7, with D maybe TRBD1 (5 bases). The sequence was obtained from a woman younger than 45 with active or convalescent COVID-19. CDR3 nucleotides: TGTGCCTGGAGTCGCTCAGGGTCGGTCTCCTACGAGCAGTACCTC. Protein: CAWSRSGSVSYEQYL.